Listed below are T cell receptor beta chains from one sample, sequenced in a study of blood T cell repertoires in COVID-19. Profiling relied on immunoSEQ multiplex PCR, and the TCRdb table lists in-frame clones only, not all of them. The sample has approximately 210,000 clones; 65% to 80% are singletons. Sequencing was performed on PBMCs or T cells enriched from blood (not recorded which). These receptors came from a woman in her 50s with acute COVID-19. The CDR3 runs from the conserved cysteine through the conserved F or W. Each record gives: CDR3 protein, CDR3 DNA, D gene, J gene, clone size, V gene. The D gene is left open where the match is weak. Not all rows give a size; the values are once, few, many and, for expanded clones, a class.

cdr3_aa: CASRGDREVGTIYF
cdr3_nt: TGTGCCAGCAGAGGGGACAGGGAGGTTGGCACCATATATTTT
d_call: TRBD1
j_call: TRBJ1-3
clone_size: .
v_call: TRBV6-5

cdr3_aa: CASSLGESNEKLFF
cdr3_nt: TGTGCCAGCAGCTTAGGGGAGTCTAATGAAAAACTGTTTTTT
d_call: .
j_call: TRBJ1-4
clone_size: .
v_call: TRBV7-9

cdr3_aa: CASSRSLHGGGRTGELFF
cdr3_nt: TGTGCCAGCAGCCGGTCCCTCCACGGGGGGGGCCGGACCGGGGAGCTGTTTTTT
d_call: TRBD2
j_call: TRBJ2-2
clone_size: once
v_call: TRBV4-2

cdr3_aa: CASSLHPYGYTF
cdr3_nt: TGTGCCAGCAGCCTACATCCCTATGGCTACACCTTC
d_call: .
j_call: TRBJ1-2
clone_size: .
v_call: TRBV3-1/TRBV3-2

cdr3_aa: CASKESTDTQYF
cdr3_nt: TGTGCCAGCAAAGAGAGCACAGATACGCAGTATTTT
d_call: .
j_call: TRBJ2-3
clone_size: .
v_call: TRBV7-8

cdr3_aa: CASSFQTPDRNTEAFF
cdr3_nt: TGCGCCAGCAGCTTCCAAACGCCCGACAGGAACACTGAAGCTTTCTTT
d_call: .
j_call: TRBJ1-1
clone_size: .
v_call: TRBV5-1

cdr3_aa: CASRSRGAGEQPQHF
cdr3_nt: TGTGCCAGCAGAAGCCGGGGGGCTGGTGAACAGCCCCAGCATTTT
d_call: .
j_call: TRBJ1-5
clone_size: .
v_call: TRBV27

cdr3_aa: CASSLQGGNSPLHF
cdr3_nt: TGCGCCAGCAGCTTACAGGGTGGAAATTCACCCCTCCACTTT
d_call: .
j_call: TRBJ1-6
clone_size: .
v_call: TRBV5-1

cdr3_aa: CASRGTVLDTEAFF
cdr3_nt: TGTGCCAGCAGGGGGACAGTCCTTGACACTGAAGCTTTCTTT
d_call: TRBD1
j_call: TRBJ1-1
clone_size: .
v_call: TRBV2

cdr3_aa: CASSLRGDYGYTF
cdr3_nt: TGTGCCAGCAGCTTACGCGGGGACTATGGCTACACCTTC
d_call: .
j_call: TRBJ1-2
clone_size: .
v_call: TRBV7-3

cdr3_aa: CASTTGNYGYTF
cdr3_nt: TGTGCCAGCACCACAGGGAACTATGGCTACACCTTC
d_call: .
j_call: TRBJ1-2
clone_size: .
v_call: TRBV28

cdr3_aa: CASSPPGATEAFF
cdr3_nt: TGTGCCAGCAGTCCCCCAGGGGCTACTGAAGCTTTCTTT
d_call: .
j_call: TRBJ1-1
clone_size: .
v_call: TRBV6-2/TRBV6-3

cdr3_aa: CASSLMGSGGADTQYF
cdr3_nt: TGTGCCAGCAGCTTAATGGGTAGCGGGGGGGCAGATACGCAGTATTTT
d_call: TRBD2
j_call: TRBJ2-3
clone_size: .
v_call: TRBV7-6

cdr3_aa: CASSQGRDRGRRGYTF
cdr3_nt: TGCGCCAGCAGCCAAGGACGGGACAGGGGGAGAAGGGGCTACACCTTC
d_call: TRBD1
j_call: TRBJ1-2
clone_size: once
v_call: TRBV4-1

cdr3_aa: CASSYSREGSQPQHF
cdr3_nt: TGTGCCAGCAGTTACTCGAGGGAGGGTTCTCAGCCCCAGCATTTT
d_call: .
j_call: TRBJ1-5
clone_size: .
v_call: TRBV6-5

cdr3_aa: CASSSTRQGSEKLFF
cdr3_nt: TGTGCCAGCAGCTCCACCCGACAGGGTAGTGAAAAACTGTTTTTT
d_call: TRBD1
j_call: TRBJ1-4
clone_size: .
v_call: TRBV7-2

cdr3_aa: CASSQGRANQPQHF
cdr3_nt: TGTGCCAGCAGCCAGGGGAGGGCTAATCAGCCCCAGCATTTT
d_call: .
j_call: TRBJ1-5
clone_size: .
v_call: TRBV3-1/TRBV3-2

cdr3_aa: CASSMAGTLGVDTQYF
cdr3_nt: TGTGCCAGTAGTATGGCGGGCACCCTCGGGGTAGATACGCAGTATTTT
d_call: .
j_call: TRBJ2-3
clone_size: once
v_call: TRBV19

cdr3_aa: CASSRKTGSQNEKLFF
cdr3_nt: TGCGCCAGCAGTAGAAAAACAGGGAGTCAAAATGAAAAACTGTTTTTT
d_call: .
j_call: TRBJ1-4
clone_size: .
v_call: TRBV4-1

cdr3_aa: CASSAFSGSGETQYF
cdr3_nt: TGTGCCAGCAGCGCCTTTAGTGGGAGCGGAGAGACCCAGTACTTC
d_call: .
j_call: TRBJ2-5
clone_size: .
v_call: TRBV9

cdr3_aa: CASSIDLYLDFQPQHF
cdr3_nt: TGTGCCAGTAGTATAGATCTCTACTTAGATTTCCAGCCCCAGCATTTT
d_call: .
j_call: TRBJ1-5
clone_size: few
v_call: TRBV19

cdr3_aa: CASSRTNEKLFF
cdr3_nt: TGTGCCAGCAGTCGTACAAATGAAAAACTGTTTTTT
d_call: .
j_call: TRBJ1-4
clone_size: .
v_call: TRBV3-1/TRBV3-2

cdr3_aa: CSAGTGAMSYNEQFF
cdr3_nt: TGCAGCGCCGGGACAGGGGCCATGTCCTACAATGAGCAGTTCTTC
d_call: TRBD1
j_call: TRBJ2-1
clone_size: .
v_call: TRBV29-1